The 25 T cell receptor beta chains below come from one sample, sequenced in a study of blood T cells in healthy people across ages. A J-beta primer mix and a sample-barcoded 5' primer were used in a second PCR of roughly 7 to 12 cycles. TCRdb independently ran MiXCR on the 5' RACE reads; one entry per CDR3 protein. The sample includes some 760,000 distinct CDR3 sequences, more than 20% seen only once; the top ten take 9.4%. The same specimen was also included in a second study, on T cells of mothers and their children.

The sequenced material came from blood. Receptors were obtained from a boy aged 10-17 years in good health.

This clonotype was detected only a few times. The chain is built from TRBV7-9 and TRBJ2-5; a weak D match, TRBD1 (6 bases). Germline assignment: CDR1 SEHNR and CDR2 FQNEAQ (reference sequence). The V end lost 3 bases, the J end lost 1 base, and 9 bases lay between the germline ends. The length of the CDR3 is 14 residues. The CDR3 is CASSFWDIQETQYF. As DNA, the CDR3 is TGTGCCAGCAGCTTCTGGGACATCCAAGAGACCCAGTACTTC.

V and J are TRBV6-5 and TRBJ2-3; maybe TRBD1 (5 bases). Trimming removed 0 bases from V and 4 bases from J, with 11 bases in between. The CDR3 sequence is 15 residues long. Germline CDR1 MNHEY, CDR2 SVGAGI. In DNA form, the CDR3 reads TGTGCCAGCAGTTACTCGAAGTCCAGGGCAGATACGCAGTATTTT. This codes for CASSYSKSRADTQYF.

The chain links TRBV28 to TRBJ2-7, with TRBD1 matching 9 bases. Trimming removed 4 bases from V and 3 bases from J; junction bases left unmatched: 4. Germline V gene lookup returns CDR1 MDHEN and CDR2 SYDVKM. The CDR3 spans 14 residues. The CDR3 region has the DNA TGTGCCAGCAGTTCGGGACAGGGTTTCTACGAGCAGTACTTC. Translated, it gives CASSSGQGFYEQYF.

The chain uses TRBV12-5 and TRBJ2-7, with TRBD2 identical over 7 bases. CDR1 and CDR2 (germline): LGHNT, FRNRAP. The ends lost 5 bases at V and 1 base at J; junction bases unmatched: 5. This CDR3 has 14 residues. The CDR3 nucleotides are TGTGCTAGTGGTGCGACTAGCCTTTCCTACGAGCAGTACTTC. It encodes CASGATSLSYEQYF.

This clonotype was recorded a few times. The chain recombines TRBV11-2 with TRBJ1-6; no clear D gene. Germline assignment: CDR1 SGHAT and CDR2 FQNNGV. This CDR3 comprises 16 residues. With 5 bases removed from V and 8 bases from J, the gap between germline ends came to 19 bases. As DNA, the CDR3 is TGTGCCAGCAGCCTCACGCCCGACCCTGAGGATTCACCCCTCCACTTT. Amino acids: CASSLTPDPEDSPLHF.

This clonotype came up a few times. The rearrangement links TRBV7-8 to TRBJ1-3; D is unclear. The CDR3 sequence is 14 residues long. Germline lookup yields CDR1 SGHVS and CDR2 FQNEAQ. Trimming shortened V by 2 bases and J by 3 bases, and 8 bases separated the two germline ends. CDR3 region: CASSLFMSGNTIYF. CDR3 sequence (DNA): TGTGCCAGCAGCTTATTTATGAGTGGAAACACCATATATTTT.

The sample holds one count of this clonotype. The rearrangement joins TRBV11-2 to TRBJ2-3; TRBD2 matches at 10 bases. Germline V gives CDR1 SGHAT, CDR2 FQNNGV. The CDR3 is 15 residues long. J gave up 4 bases and V 6 bases, and 7 bases lay outside the gene matches. DNA for the CDR3: TGTGCCAGCAGTAAGCGGGAGGGCCCTCCAGATACGCAGTATTTT. As protein: CASSKREGPPDTQYF.

The gene calls are TRBV29-1 and TRBJ2-7; D may be TRBD1 (5 bases). V lost 5 bases to trimming and J lost 2 bases, with 10 bases between them. Germline V gives CDR1 SQVTM, CDR2 ANQGSEA. This CDR3 spans 12 amino acids. This CDR3 reads CSVCQGTYEQYF. DNA of the CDR3: TGCAGCGTTTGTCAGGGCACCTACGAGCAGTACTTC.

In this sample, this clonotype turned up a few times. This chain uses TRBV29-1 with TRBJ2-5, with D possibly being TRBD1 or TRBD2 (5 bases each). The J call may be incorrect, as the DNA end agrees better with TRBJ2-1. The V gene's germline CDR1 is SQVTM and CDR2 ANQGSEA. This CDR3 has 14 residues. CDR3 protein: CSVDRRPGTNEQFF. In DNA, the CDR3 is TGCAGCGTTGATAGGCGACCCGGGACCAATGAGCAGTTCTTC.

V gene TRBV7-9 combines with J gene TRBJ2-1; 8 bases agree with TRBD2. This CDR3 comprises 17 residues. CDR1 and CDR2 (germline): SEHNR, FQNEAQ (reference sequence). Losses at the gene ends were 5 bases for V and 7 bases for J; bases not matched to a gene: 16. The CDR3 coding sequence is TGTGCCAGCAGCCCAAACGCGGCGTCTAGCGGGCGGAATGAGCAGTTCTTC. This gives the protein CASSPNAASSGRNEQFF.

This clonotype showed up just a few times. One end of the junction varies from germline; a read error may be responsible. The gene calls are TRBV18 and TRBJ2-5, with D perhaps TRBD1 (5 bases). CDR3 size: 10 residues. CDR1 is KGHSH and CDR2 is LQKENI in the germline V gene. The chain's CDR3 is CASSPGPRDF. The CDR3, as DNA: TGTGCCAGCTCACCTGGTCCCAGGGACTTC.

On this clonotype: A read error may produce the germline difference seen at one junction end. The gene calls are TRBV5-1 and TRBJ2-2, with D possibly being TRBD1 (6 bases). The germline CDR1 and CDR2 sequences are SGHRS and YFSETQ. The length of the CDR3 is 16 residues. CDR3 residues: CASSMWDTHDTEELFF. The CDR3 DNA sequence: TGCGCCAGCAGCATGTGGGACACCCACGACACCGAGGAGCTGTTTTTT.

Only a few counts were recorded for this clonotype. A junction end diverges from the germline sequence, so it may reflect a read error. The CDR3 nucleotides are TGTGCTAGCAGCCGGGACAGGGGAAACAACGAGCAGTACTTC. Amino acid sequence: CASSRDRGNNEQYF. This chain connects TRBV7-7 to TRBJ2-7, with TRBD1 identical over 10 bases. Germline-derived CDR1 and CDR2 are SSHAT and FNYEAQ (reference sequence). The CDR3 has 14 amino acids.

The V gene is TRBV7-2, the J gene TRBJ1-4; D remains unclear. The V gene lost 0 bases and the J gene lost 4 bases, with 15 bases spanning the gap. The CDR3 contains 17 residues. CDR1 and CDR2 from the germline V gene are SGHTA and FQGNSA. DNA of the CDR3: TGTGCCAGCAGCTTAGCGGCGGAAAGACCCTTTAATGAAAAACTGTTTTTT. Protein sequence: CASSLAAERPFNEKLFF. The full variable domain, in which reference TRBV7-2 and TRBJ1-4 provide the parts outside the CDR3, is GAGVSQSPSNKVTEKGKDVELRCDPISGHTALYWYRQSLGQGLEFLIYFQGNSAPDKSGLPSDRFSAERTGGSVSTLTIQRTQQEDSAVYLCASSLAAERPFNEKLFFGSGTQLSVL.

The rearrangement links TRBV10-3 to TRBJ2-2; 10 bases align to TRBD1. Germline CDR1 and CDR2: ENHRY and SYGVKD. CDR3 length: 16 amino acids. The ends lost 4 bases at V and 5 bases at J; junction bases unmatched: 7. The CDR3 nucleotides read TGTGCCATCAGTGGTCCGAGACAGGGGGCTACCGGGGAGCTGTTTTTT. This gives the protein CAISGPRQGATGELFF.

This clonotype was observed a few times. The chain uses TRBV10-3 and TRBJ2-5; TRBD2 might be the D (6 bases). Germline lookup yields CDR1 ENHRY and CDR2 SYGVKD. Between the trimmed V and J ends, which lost 11 bases and 4 bases, there was a span of 11 bases. CDR3 size: 11 residues. The CDR3: CAARGGETQYF. DNA for the CDR3: TGTGCCGCGCGGGGCGGAGAGACCCAGTACTTC.

J is TRBJ2-5 and V is TRBV10-2; TRBD1 matches 11 bases. This CDR3 has 15 amino acids. V shed 2 bases, J shed 1 base, and the junction held 0 bases outside the gene matches. CDR1 is WSHSY, CDR2 SAAADI, per germline. CDR3 sequence (DNA): TGCGCCAGCAGTGAGGGGACAGGGGGCCAAGAGACCCAGTACTTC. Amino acids: CASSEGTGGQETQYF.

The rearrangement joins TRBV20-1 to TRBJ2-5, with TRBD1 matching over 9 bases. The germline gives CDR1 DFQATT, CDR2 SNEGSKA (reference sequence). The ends lost 6 bases at V and 3 bases at J; junction bases unmatched: 8. The CDR3 is 14 amino acids. CDR3 in amino acids: CSAPGQGREETQYF. As DNA, the CDR3 is TGCAGTGCCCCGGGACAGGGTAGGGAAGAGACCCAGTACTTC.

The gene calls are TRBV4-2 and TRBJ2-3; D gene uncertain. V was clipped by 3 bases and J by 2 bases, with 12 bases between them. Germline lookup yields CDR1 LGHNA and CDR2 YNFKEQ. The CDR3 is 15 amino acids. This chain's CDR3 is CASSQGETHTDTQYF. The CDR3 DNA follows: TGTGCCAGCAGCCAGGGTGAGACTCACACAGATACGCAGTATTTT.

This clonotype has more than one count but fewer than ten. The rearrangement joins TRBV5-1 to TRBJ2-5; TRBD1 might be the D (6 bases). The CDR3 extends over 16 amino acids. The V end lost 0 bases, the J end lost 1 base, and 13 bases lay between the germline ends. Looked up from germline, CDR1 is SGHRS and CDR2 is YFSETQ. CDR3 bases: TGCGCCAGCAGCTTGGGAGGGGACACCTCCCAAGAGACCCAGTACTTC. Translated, it gives CASSLGGDTSQETQYF.

This clonotype occurred a few times. The gene calls are TRBV28 and TRBJ1-1; weak D call: TRBD1 (6 bases). The CDR3 has 14 amino acids. Looked up from germline, CDR1 is MDHEN and CDR2 is SYDVKM. Trimming pared 5 bases from V and 9 bases from J, leaving 19 bases between. CDR3 sequence: CASSPPRNRDKAFF. The CDR3 region has the DNA TGTGCCAGCAGTCCTCCCCGTAACAGGGACAAAGCTTTCTTT.

This clonotype was detected only a few times. This chain connects TRBV27 to TRBJ2-7, with D maybe TRBD1 (5 bases). The germline CDR1 and CDR2 sequences are MNHEY and SMNVEV (reference sequence). Trimming removed 4 bases at V and 4 bases at J, with 14 bases between. CDR3 length equals 14 residues. The CDR3 loop is CASSSPRQKYEQYF. In DNA form, the CDR3 reads TGTGCCAGCAGTTCGCCCAGACAGAAATACGAGCAGTACTTC.

The chain carries TRBV4-2 and TRBJ2-7; D possibly corresponds to TRBD2 (6 bases). Germline CDR1 LGHNA, CDR2 YNFKEQ. V lost 3 bases to trimming and J lost 3 bases, with 9 bases between them. The CDR3 spans 13 residues. CDR3 nucleotides: TGTGCCAGCAGCCATTGGGGGGACTACGAGCAGTACTTC. Amino acid sequence: CASSHWGDYEQYF.

The chain has TRBV7-9 and TRBJ2-5; D unclear. The CDR3 sequence is 13 residues long. Germline V lookup: CDR1 SEHNR, CDR2 FQNEAQ (reference sequence). Trimming stripped 5 bases from V and 0 bases from J, with 7 bases between. The DNA for the CDR3 is TGTGCCAGCAGCCCAAAAGACCAAGAGACCCAGTACTTC. Protein: CASSPKDQETQYF.

The chain links TRBV11-2 to TRBJ2-5, with 7 bases aligning to TRBD2. V trimming: 5 bases; J trimming: 4 bases; junction bases outside the gene matches: 10. Germline lookup yields CDR1 SGHAT and CDR2 FQNNGV. The CDR3 runs 15 residues. CDR3 residues: CASSPGDPGGETQYF. The DNA for the CDR3 is TGTGCCAGCAGCCCGGGAGATCCGGGGGGAGAGACCCAGTACTTC.